The 2 T cell receptor beta chains in this list originate from one sample, sequenced in a study of shared T cell receptors in the human thymus. Measured with immunoSEQ multiplex PCR; TCRdb has only the in-frame clones, and not every one. Of fewer than 700,000 clones in the sample, 88% were seen once. The sample was also reused in another study, on human thymus T cells.

The material sequenced was thymocytes. The receptors come from a boy under three years old with a congenital heart defect.

The J gene is TRBJ2-1, the V gene TRBV5-6; 9 bases match TRBD2. Germline CDR1 is SGHDT and CDR2 is YYEEEE. The CDR3 extends over 16 amino acids. V lost 0 bases, J lost 7 bases, and 8 bases stayed unmatched. The CDR3 protein is CASSLEPTSGGNEQFF. CDR3 DNA: TGTGCCAGCAGCTTGGAACCGACTAGCGGAGGTAATGAGCAGTTCTTC.

V gene TRBV7-2 combines with J gene TRBJ1-5; D unclear. Between the trimmed V and J ends, which lost 3 bases and 4 bases, there was a span of 13 bases. Germline CDR1 and CDR2: SGHTA and FQGNSA. The CDR3 runs 15 residues. The CDR3 DNA sequence: TGTGCCAGCAGCTTGAAAGGGTCGGGGAATCAGCCCCAGCATTTT. Translation: CASSLKGSGNQPQHF.